This TCR beta chain was observed in a study of blood T cell repertoires in COVID-19. Data came from immunoSEQ multiplex PCR; TCRdb stores just in-frame clones and leaves some out. The sample contains more than 60,000 clones, 82% of which appear only once. The clonotype was recovered from a man aged 55 to 70 with acute or convalescent COVID-19. The sequenced sample consisted of peripheral blood.

Here the CDR3 reads CASNYRENNEQFF. The CDR3, as DNA: TGTGCCAGCAACTACCGGGAAAACAATGAGCAGTTCTTC. The chain uses TRBV2 and TRBJ2-1; a weak D match, TRBD2 (5 bases). The V end lost 7 bases, the J end lost 5 bases, and 12 bases lay between the germline ends. The CDR3 spans 13 residues. Germline lookup yields CDR1 SNHLY and CDR2 FYNNEI.